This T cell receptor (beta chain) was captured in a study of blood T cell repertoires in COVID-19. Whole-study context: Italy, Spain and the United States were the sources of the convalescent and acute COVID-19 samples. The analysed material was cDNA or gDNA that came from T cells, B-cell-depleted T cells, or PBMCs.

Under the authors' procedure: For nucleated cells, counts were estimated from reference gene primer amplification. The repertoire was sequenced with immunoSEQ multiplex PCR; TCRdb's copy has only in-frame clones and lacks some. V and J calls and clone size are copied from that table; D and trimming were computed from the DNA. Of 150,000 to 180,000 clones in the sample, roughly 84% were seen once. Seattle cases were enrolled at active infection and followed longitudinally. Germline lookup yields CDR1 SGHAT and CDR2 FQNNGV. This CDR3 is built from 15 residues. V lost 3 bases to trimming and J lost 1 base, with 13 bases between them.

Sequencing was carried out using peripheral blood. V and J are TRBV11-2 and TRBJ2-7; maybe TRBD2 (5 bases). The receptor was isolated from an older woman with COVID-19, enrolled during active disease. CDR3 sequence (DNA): TGTGCCAGCAGCTTGGGATCTCGGAGGTCCTACGAGCAGTACTTC. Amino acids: CASSLGSRRSYEQYF.